The 6 T cell receptor beta chains in this list originate from one sample, sequenced in a study of cytomegalovirus exposure and HLA in healthy donors. The PCR had 60 Vbeta and 13 Jbeta primers. Libraries were prepared by immunoSEQ multiplex PCR; TCRdb keeps only in-frame clonotypes and omits some of them. The sample consists of 65,000 to 90,000 clones, more than 70% of them appearing once. Material: PBMCs. These TCRs come from a woman in her forties in good health and CMV-seropositive.

The chain joins TRBV29-1 to TRBJ2-3; 7 bases fit TRBD2. Germline lookup yields CDR1 SQVTM and CDR2 ANQGSEA. V dropped 7 bases and J dropped 6; count of bases not matched to a gene: 10. The CDR3 is made up of 13 amino acids. DNA of the CDR3: TGCAGCGGGGGGACTATCAAAGATGATACGCAGTATTTT. As protein: CSGGTIKDDTQYF.

This clone showed up just a few times. The chain uses TRBV2 and TRBJ1-1, with D possibly TRBD1 on 5 matching bases. This CDR3 region has 14 residues. Trimming took 7 bases from V and 7 from J, leaving 19 bases between them. The germline gives CDR1 SNHLY, CDR2 FYNNEI. The CDR3 region has the DNA TGTGCCAGCACCACACCTGGGAGGGGCGTTGAAGCTTTCTTT. Protein sequence: CASTTPGRGVEAFF.

The J gene is TRBJ1-5, the V gene TRBV2, with TRBD1 matching over 7 bases. CDR3 length equals 12 residues. Germline-derived CDR1 and CDR2 are SNHLY and FYNNEI. With V trimmed by 8 bases and J by 4 bases, 2 bases remained unmatched. The CDR3 region has the DNA TGTGCCAGCCGGGACAGTAATCAGCCCCAGCATTTT. Residues: CASRDSNQPQHF.

The rearrangement links TRBV7-9 to TRBJ2-2; TRBD1 matches 11 bases. V lost 1 base to trimming and J lost 6 bases; unmatched junction nucleotides: 7. The CDR3 extends over 17 amino acids. Germline V CDR1 and CDR2: SEHNR, FQNEAQ (reference sequence). The CDR3 loop reads CASSLGPPGQGAGELFF. Here the CDR3 DNA reads TGTGCCAGCAGCTTAGGCCCGCCGGGACAGGGGGCCGGGGAGCTGTTTTTT.

The rearrangement links TRBV25-1 to TRBJ2-7, with 8 nucleotides matching TRBD1. The V segment lost 6 bases and the J segment 3 bases; nucleotides outside the gene matches: 4. The CDR3 totals 13 residues. Germline V gives CDR1 MGHDK, CDR2 SYGVNS. The CDR3 loop is CASRGQVLYEQYF. The CDR3 bases are TGTGCCAGCAGGGGACAGGTGCTCTACGAGCAGTACTTC.

The chain is built from TRBV9 and TRBJ1-4; the D is unclear. Per germline, CDR1 SGDLS and CDR2 YYNGEE. This CDR3 region has 15 residues. The V end lost 5 bases, the J end lost 0 bases, and 11 bases lay between the germline ends. The CDR3 spells CASSQNLATNEKLFF. The CDR3 nucleotides are TGTGCCAGCAGTCAGAACCTTGCAACTAATGAAAAACTGTTTTTT.